This TCR beta chain is from a study of T-cell memory formation after mild COVID-19. Study background: In these data, TCR clusters were largely donor specific.

Germline assignment: CDR1 MNHNS and CDR2 SASEGT. This CDR3 spans 15 amino acids. V was trimmed by 4 bases and J by 2 bases, leaving 14 bases between them. A single record per CDR3 protein comes from TCRdb applying MiXCR to the 5' RACE reads. The sample lists hundreds of thousands of distinct CDR3 sequences; roughly a fifth were seen once. This clonotype has only a few counts. What it binds is not known. Study results and caveats: Day 37-peaking second-wave clones had unconfirmed SARS-CoV-2 specificity.

The chain has TRBV6-1 and TRBJ2-5; D possibly matches TRBD1 or TRBD2 (6 bases each). What was sequenced was PBMCs or a T cell subset sorted from them (not recorded which). The clonotype was recovered from a man in his late teens or twenties who had mild COVID-19 (a few samples of this study predate the infection). Cell type and time point are not known. CDR3: CASSGRDKKQETQYF. The CDR3 DNA is TGTGCCAGCAGTGGGCGGGACAAGAAGCAAGAGACCCAGTACTTC.